This section outlines one TCR beta chain sequence together with its context. What it binds is not known. This sample stems from a study of response to subunit inactivated influenza vaccine. Study-wide results and limits: Few additional T cells are recruited per seasonal influenza vaccination, authors suggested.

From the RT-PCR reads, TCRdb called clonotypes with MiXCR, one entry per CDR3 protein. This sample has fewer than 600,000 distinct CDR3 sequences, with approximately 7.3% found just once. The source of this sequence is a man between 50 and 69 years old who received an inactivated influenza vaccine. This material consisted of PBMCs from blood, taken about 23 months after vaccination.

The DNA for the CDR3 is TGTGCCAGCAGCGTAGGAACAGGGGATGCGGGTGAGACCCAGTACTTC. Its translation: CASSVGTGDAGETQYF. The V and J genes are TRBV9 and TRBJ2-5; 7 bases map to TRBD1. CDR3 size: 16 residues. V lost 0 bases, J lost 5 bases, and 10 bases stayed unmatched. CDR1 is SGDLS and CDR2 is YYNGEE in the germline V gene.